The 31 T cell receptor beta chains given below trace back to one sample, sequenced in a study of tumor and adjacent non-tumor tissue in lung cancer. The template was RNA from unsorted bulk tissue. More than 3 cm separated this lung sample from the edge of the tumor. The library came from three nested PCR rounds adapted from ARM-PCR protocols. TCRdb independently ran MiXCR on the multiplex PCR reads; one entry per CDR3 protein. Of about 48,000 distinct CDR3 sequences listed, roughly two thirds are singletons. The sequenced sample was distant non-tumor lung tissue. The receptors stem from a woman in her 70s with non-small cell lung cancer.

About this clonotype itself: Mismatch with germline at one junction end may stem from a read error. The chain combines TRBV28 with TRBJ2-6; D unclear. The CDR3 spans 15 residues. The germline gives CDR1 MDHEN, CDR2 SYDVKM. The CDR3 loop is CPSRPGYLGANVLTF. The CDR3 coding sequence is TGTCCCAGCAGGCCCGGATACCTTGGGGCCAACGTCCTGACTTTC.

Comments on this clonotype: An end of the junction differs from the germline gene, which may be a read error. The J gene is TRBJ2-7, the V gene TRBV29-1; D may be TRBD1 or TRBD2 (5 bases each). This CDR3 contains 16 residues. Germline loops: CDR1 SQVTM, CDR2 ANQGSEA. For the CDR3, the DNA is TGTAGCGCCCTTTCATTCCCCGGGACGAAGGAGGACGAGCATTACTTC. The encoded protein is CSALSFPGTKEDEHYF.

Note on this clonotype: A junction end diverges from the germline sequence, so it may reflect a read error. The chain joins TRBV29-1 to TRBJ2-7, with 7 bases identical to TRBD2. Germline V gene lookup returns CDR1 SQVTM and CDR2 ANQGSEA. This CDR3 region has 15 residues. The CDR3 loop is CSVPGLAEVRNDQYF. DNA for the CDR3: TGCAGCGTACCGGGGCTAGCGGAAGTGAGGAACGATCAGTACTTC.

For this clonotype: The junction does not match germline at one end; this may be a read error. This chain connects TRBV4-1 to TRBJ2-5; D remains ambiguous. CDR3 length equals 18 residues. Looked up from germline, CDR1 is MGHRA and CDR2 is YSYEKL. DNA of the CDR3: TGCGTCAGCAGTCCCGGTGACGGTAGTGGCAGGTACCAAGTGACCCAGTACTTC. The encoded protein is CVSSPGDGSGRYQVTQYF.

This clonotype was observed at least ten times. The rearrangement joins TRBV28 to TRBJ2-7; possible D gene TRBD1, 6 bases. The CDR3 is made up of 12 amino acids. Germline V gives CDR1 MDHEN, CDR2 SYDVKM. Trimming stripped 6 bases from V and 7 bases from J, with 13 bases between. Here the CDR3 reads CASRVAGEEQYF. The DNA for the CDR3 is TGTGCCAGCAGGGTCGCAGGGGAAGAGCAGTACTTC.

This clonotype was counted only a few times. Since a much larger clone is just one base distant, this may be a read error. The chain uses TRBV10-3 and TRBJ2-3, with D maybe TRBD1 (6 bases). The CDR3 has 14 residues. Germline assignment: CDR1 ENHRY and CDR2 SYGVKD. The germline V and J ends were trimmed by 8 bases and 8 bases, with 20 bases remaining between them. CDR3 in DNA: TGTGCCATCGGTACGGACCACAAACAGGGTACGCAGTATTTT. Translating it yields CAIGTDHKQGTQYF.

The J gene is TRBJ2-5, the V gene TRBV4-2, with 9 bases identical to TRBD2. The CDR3 spans 16 residues. CDR1 is LGHNA and CDR2 is YNFKEQ in the germline V gene. This CDR3 is CTCSVRLAAEGETQYF. CDR3 DNA sequence: TGTACCTGCAGCGTCCGACTAGCGGCCGAAGGGGAGACCCAGTACTTC.

This rearrangement joins TRBV11-3 to TRBJ1-1; tentatively, D is TRBD1 (6 bases). Deletions cut 5 bases from V and 2 bases from J, with 6 bases between. Germline V gives CDR1 SGHNT, CDR2 YENEEA. This CDR3 spans 12 amino acids. The CDR3 coding sequence is TGTGCCAGCAGCGGGACAAACACTGAAGCTTTCTTT. It codes for CASSGTNTEAFF. The whole variable domain, filled in from reference TRBV11-3 and TRBJ1-1, reads EAGVVQSPRYKIIEKKQPVAFWCNPISGHNTLYWYLQNLGQGPELLIRYENEEAVDDSQLPKDRFSAERLKGVDSTLKIQPAELGDSAVYLCASSGTNTEAFFGQGTRLTVV.

Comments on this clonotype: A read error may explain this, as a much larger clone is one base away. The chain uses TRBV5-6 and TRBJ1-6, with no clear D. Germline V gene lookup returns CDR1 SGHDT and CDR2 YYEEEE. The CDR3 loop spans 15 amino acids. The CDR3 DNA is TGTGTCAGCAGCTTGGGCCAAGGATATAATTCACCCCTCCACTTT. Translation: CVSSLGQGYNSPLHF.

Points on this clonotype: A junction end diverges from the germline sequence, so it may reflect a read error. The chain couples TRBV5-5 to TRBJ2-7, with TRBD2 as a possible D gene (5 bases). The length of the CDR3 is 15 residues. Germline V gene lookup returns CDR1 SGHKS and CDR2 YYEKEE (reference sequence). CDR3 region: CASSYISASVYEHYF. Here the CDR3 DNA reads TGTGCCAGCAGCTATATTAGCGCGAGCGTCTACGAGCACTATTTC.

As regards this clonotype: The germline gene is not matched at one end of the junction; a read error may be the cause. The J gene is TRBJ2-7, the V gene TRBV20-1; D tentatively reads TRBD1 or TRBD2 (5 bases each). The germline V gene encodes CDR1 DFQATT and CDR2 SNEGSKA (reference sequence). The CDR3 has 15 amino acids. The CDR3 here is CGARNGSRVRNEQYF. Written as DNA, the CDR3 is TGCGGTGCTAGAAATGGGAGCAGGGTCCGGAACGAGCAGTACTTC.

Notes on this clonotype: Likely a read error: the CDR3 ends without its conserved phenylalanine or tryptophan. This rearrangement joins TRBV6-1 to TRBJ2-7, with D hard to call. Germline V lookup: CDR1 MNHNS, CDR2 SASEGT. CDR3 length: 15 residues. The CDR3 region has the DNA TGTACCAGCAGTGAATCTGGCGTTTACTCCTACGAGCAGTACTCC. Protein: CTSSESGVYSYEQYS.

This clonotype was observed a few times. One end of the junction does not line up with germline, which may come from a read error. The V call is TRBV6-1, the J call TRBJ2-5; TRBD2 is a possible D gene (6 bases). The germline V gene encodes CDR1 MNHNS and CDR2 SASEGT. CDR3 length: 13 residues. The CDR3 spells CTSSGSREETQYF. The CDR3 coding sequence is TGTACCTCCTCCGGGAGCAGGGAAGAGACCCAGTATTTC.

For this clonotype: The conserved closing phenylalanine or tryptophan is absent in this CDR3, likely reflecting a read error. The chain uses TRBV11-1 and TRBJ2-1; D unresolved. The germline V gene encodes CDR1 SGHAT and CDR2 FQDESV (reference sequence). The CDR3 is 15 residues long. The CDR3 DNA reads TGTGTCAGCAGCTTACTTGGTAGTTCCTACAATGAGCAGTTCTCC. This gives the protein CVSSLLGSSYNEQFS.

A note on this clonotype: This is likely a read error, given that the CDR3 carries no conserved phenylalanine or tryptophan at its end. The chain's CDR3 is CASSRTSGTYEQYS. The CDR3 DNA reads as TGTGCCAGCAGTCGAACTAGCGGCACCTACGAGCAGTACTCC. This chain links TRBV28 with TRBJ2-7; 8 bases fit TRBD2. Germline assignment: CDR1 MDHEN and CDR2 SYDVKM. The V gene end was trimmed by 5 bases and the J gene end by 2 bases; junction bases not matched to a gene: 5. The CDR3 extends over 14 amino acids.

This chain uses TRBV29-1 with TRBJ2-3; D is tentatively TRBD1 or TRBD2 (5 bases each). Germline values: CDR1 SQVTM, CDR2 ANQGSEA. V lost 5 bases, J lost 2 bases, and 20 bases lay in between. This CDR3 has 16 residues. The CDR3 sequence is CSVRPQKYGTTDTQYF. CDR3 DNA sequence: TGCAGCGTTCGCCCCCAAAAATATGGGACCACAGATACGCAGTATTTT.

Comments on this clonotype: One end of the junction varies from germline; a read error may be responsible. V is TRBV28 and J is TRBJ2-7; D remains unclear. This CDR3 comprises 14 residues. The germline gives CDR1 MDHEN, CDR2 SYDVKM. The CDR3 here is CTSRPRAETYEQYF. For the CDR3, the DNA is TGTACCAGCAGACCACGGGCAGAGACATACGAGCAGTACTTC.

V and J are TRBV7-9 and TRBJ2-3, with 9 bases matching TRBD1. The trim removed 0 bases at V and 4 bases at J, leaving 2 bases unmatched. This CDR3 contains 15 residues. The germline V gene encodes CDR1 SEHNR and CDR2 FQNEAQ (reference sequence). This CDR3 is CASSLAGTGPDTQYF. CDR3 nucleotides: TGTGCCAGCAGCTTAGCCGGGACAGGGCCAGATACGCAGTATTTT.

As to this clonotype: One base away lies a much larger clone, so this may be a sequencing read error. The DNA of the CDR3 is TGTGCCTGGAGTGTGACCCTCGCGGGGCCTCTTAAAGCTTTCTTT. Translation gives CAWSVTLAGPLKAFF. This chain uses TRBV30 with TRBJ1-1; TRBD1 might be the D (5 bases). Germline V gene sequence: CDR1 GTSNPN, CDR2 SVGIG (reference sequence). With 0 bases removed from V and 9 bases from J, the gap between germline ends came to 20 bases. CDR3 length: 15 amino acids.

V usage is TRBV28 and J usage is TRBJ1-6, with 7 positions matching TRBD1. The ends lost 5 bases at V and 9 bases at J; junction bases unmatched: 7. This CDR3 has 14 residues. Germline V gene data show CDR1 as MDHEN and CDR2 as SYDVKM. The CDR3 coding sequence is TGTGCCAGCAGTCCGTGGACAGGTCCTTCACCCCTCCACTTT. This gives the protein CASSPWTGPSPLHF.

This clonotype appeared a few times. The chain combines TRBV29-1 with TRBJ2-1; 8 bases fit TRBD1. V gave up 7 bases and J gave up 7 bases; unmatched junction bases: 12. Germline V gene data show CDR1 as SQVTM and CDR2 as ANQGSEA. The length of the CDR3 is 14 residues. The CDR3 spells CSAQQGVRDNEQFF. In DNA form, the CDR3 reads TGCAGCGCACAACAGGGGGTTAGGGATAATGAGCAGTTCTTC.

As to this clonotype: At one end, the junction sequence differs from germline, possibly due to a read error. CDR3 sequence reads: CTSSNLGSKTYGYTF. The CDR3 coding sequence is TGTACCAGCAGTAACCTCGGGAGCAAGACCTATGGCTACACATTC. The chain uses TRBV6-5 and TRBJ1-2; D gene unclear. Germline V CDR1 and CDR2: MNHEY, SVGAGI. The CDR3 runs to 15 residues.

On this clonotype: It may be a read error: a sequence one base away is much more abundant. The chain couples TRBV11-2 to TRBJ1-1; no clear D. The CDR3 is 10 residues long. The germline gives CDR1 SGHAT, CDR2 FQNNGV. V gave up 5 bases and J gave up 7 bases, with 5 bases separating them. The DNA of the CDR3 is TGTGCCAGCAGCACCCGTGAAGCTTTCTTT. Translation gives CASSTREAFF.

For this clonotype: The conserved phenylalanine or tryptophan is not found at the CDR3 terminus, so this likely reflects a read error. The CDR3 sequence: CASNHRTAPNTEAFL. The CDR3 DNA reads TGTGCCAGCAACCATAGGACAGCGCCAAACACTGAAGCTTTCCTT. The J gene is TRBJ1-1, the V gene TRBV11-1, with D maybe TRBD1 (6 bases). Trimming shortened V by 7 bases and J by 2 bases, and 17 bases separated the two germline ends. From germline, CDR1 is SGHAT and CDR2 FQDESV (reference sequence). The length of the CDR3 is 15 residues.

Remarks on this clonotype: The CDR3 does not end in the conserved phenylalanine or tryptophan, so this is likely a read error. The V call is TRBV12-3 or TRBV12-4, the J call TRBJ2-1; 11 nucleotides match TRBD1. J lost 0 bases, V lost 2 bases, and 15 bases had no gene match. The length of the CDR3 is 21 residues. CDR3 sequence reads: CASSLTFGTGGFGSSYNEQFS. The CDR3 DNA follows: TGTGCCAGCAGTTTAACCTTTGGGACAGGGGGGTTCGGAAGCTCCTACAATGAGCAGTTCTCC.

As regards this clonotype: As the CDR3 is not closed by the conserved phenylalanine or tryptophan, this likely results from a read error. The rearrangement links TRBV5-4 to TRBJ2-3, with TRBD2 identical over 10 bases. From germline, CDR1 is SGHNT and CDR2 YYREEE (reference sequence). The CDR3 contains 15 residues. The CDR3 nucleotides read TGTGCCAGCAGCCGGGGGGGACTAGCGACAAATACACAGTATTCT. This gives the protein CASSRGGLATNTQYS.

There are a few counts of this clonotype. A much larger clone is a single base away; this may be a read error. The chain combines TRBV28 with TRBJ1-3; TRBD1 matches 9 bases. The CDR3 runs to 18 residues. CDR1 MDHEN and CDR2 SYDVKM come from the germline V gene. The DNA for the CDR3 is TGTGTCAGCAGCCAAAGGGACAGGGAGGCTTTCTCTGGAAACACCATATATTTT. Amino acids: CVSSQRDREAFSGNTIYF.

This clonotype was counted only a few times. A read error is possible here, since a much larger clone lies one base away. The chain employs TRBV14 and TRBJ1-5; D perhaps matches TRBD1 (5 bases). There are 13 residues in the CDR3. Germline V lookup: CDR1 SGHDN, CDR2 FVKESK. The CDR3 spells CASSRGDHQPRHF. CDR3 nucleotides: TGTGCCAGCAGCCGGGGGGACCATCAGCCCCGGCATTTT.

The chain is built from TRBV12-3 or TRBV12-4 and TRBJ2-5; D could derive from TRBD1 or TRBD2 (6 bases each). V was shortened by 8 bases and J by 7 bases, with 17 bases between the two germline ends. The CDR3 length is 13 residues. CDR3 region: CASPNRVGGTQYF. The CDR3 DNA sequence: TGTGCCAGCCCGAACAGGGTGGGAGGGACCCAGTACTTC.

Details on this clonotype: At one of its ends the junction is not consistent with the germline gene, which may arise from a read error. The chain is built from TRBV11-1 and TRBJ2-2; 7 bases align to TRBD1. There are 16 residues in the CDR3. The germline CDR1 and CDR2 sequences are SGHAT and FQDESV (reference sequence). DNA of the CDR3: TGTGCCAGCAGCACGTCCGGACAGGTAAACATCGGGGAGCTGTTTTTT. Amino acids: CASSTSGQVNIGELFF.

Comment on this clonotype: A junction boundary mismatches the germline segment, possibly from a read error. This sequence joins TRBV12-3 or TRBV12-4 and TRBJ2-7, with D perhaps matching TRBD2 (5 bases). The CDR3 totals 15 residues. CDR3 region: CANSPEGSPSYEQYF. CDR3 DNA: TGTGCCAACAGTCCCGAGGGCAGTCCATCCTACGAGCAGTACTTC.